Each of the 18 T cell receptor beta chains below was sequenced from the same sample in a study of T cell responses to AZD1222 COVID-19 vaccine. Generated by immunoSEQ multiplex PCR, the TCRdb table keeps only in-frame clones and is missing some. The table lists over 130,000 clones, 92% of them singletons. Sequenced here: peripheral blood, sampled 28 days after the second AZD1222 dose. The receptors were sampled from an adult who received the AZD1222 COVID-19 vaccine.

The rearrangement joins TRBV10-3 to TRBJ1-2; a possible D gene is TRBD1 (5 bases). CDR1 and CDR2 (germline): ENHRY, SYGVKD. The CDR3 length is 13 residues. V lost 11 bases, J lost 3 bases, and 16 bases lay in between. In DNA, the CDR3 is TGTGCCTCCGACACCGGGGCTGACTATGGCTACACCTTC. This gives the protein CASDTGADYGYTF.

The V gene is TRBV6-5, the J gene TRBJ1-1; 7 nucleotides agree with TRBD1. V lost 6 bases, J lost 10 bases, and 8 bases stayed unmatched. The CDR3 consists of 12 residues. The germline V gene has CDR1 MNHEY and CDR2 SVGAGI. CDR3: CASRQGPFVAFF. The CDR3 DNA reads TGTGCCAGCAGACAGGGGCCGTTCGTAGCTTTCTTT.

This chain links TRBV6-5 with TRBJ1-6; weak D call: TRBD1 (6 bases). V was clipped by 6 bases and J by 10 bases, with 19 bases between them. The CDR3 length is 15 residues. CDR1 is MNHEY and CDR2 is SVGAGI in the germline V gene. The CDR3 coding sequence is TGTGCCAGCAGGCCGGGACAACGGTTTTCGTCACCCCTCCACTTT. Protein product: CASRPGQRFSSPLHF.

The J gene is TRBJ2-5, the V gene TRBV24-1; TRBD1 is a possible D gene (6 bases). The germline V gene encodes CDR1 KGHDR and CDR2 SFDVKD. This CDR3 has 15 amino acids. Trimming took off 3 bases at V and 0 bases at J, with 10 bases between the two ends. In DNA, the CDR3 is TGTGCCACCAGTGATCCCCGGGACAACCAAGAGACCCAGTACTTC. Protein product: CATSDPRDNQETQYF.

V gene TRBV3-1 (or the pseudogene TRBV3-2) combines with J gene TRBJ2-6; no reliable D call. The germline V gene encodes CDR1 LGHDT and CDR2 YNNKEL (reference sequence). V was trimmed by 0 bases and J by 0 bases, leaving 6 bases between them. This CDR3 is built from 16 residues. The CDR3 sequence: CASSQEGLSGANVLTF. In DNA form, the CDR3 reads TGTGCCAGCAGCCAAGAAGGCCTCTCTGGGGCCAACGTCCTGACTTTC.

The chain carries TRBV6-4 and TRBJ2-1; no clear D gene. Trimming took off 0 bases at V and 5 bases at J, with 5 bases between the two ends. This CDR3 has 13 amino acids. Germline V lookup: CDR1 MRHNA, CDR2 SNTAGT. The CDR3 protein is CASSDSPDNEQFF. Here the CDR3 DNA reads TGTGCCAGCAGTGACTCCCCGGACAATGAGCAGTTCTTC.

V gene TRBV3-1 (or the pseudogene TRBV3-2) combines with J gene TRBJ2-7; D gene uncertain. Trimming took off 1 base at V and 0 bases at J, with 10 bases between the two ends. This CDR3 comprises 15 residues. The germline V gene has CDR1 LGHDT and CDR2 YNNKEL (reference sequence). In DNA form, the CDR3 reads TGTGCCAGCAGCCAAGCTCCGCTTAGCTCCTACGAGCAGTACTTC. Translated, it gives CASSQAPLSSYEQYF.

Concerning this clone: The identical CDR3 is also encoded by other nucleotide sequences in the sample. The chain links TRBV7-9 to TRBJ1-1, with no clear D. CDR1 is SEHNR, CDR2 FQNEAQ, per germline (reference sequence). V was clipped by 1 base and J by 1 base, with 4 bases between them. The CDR3 length is 13 residues. The CDR3 sequence is CASSLGQNTEAFF. In DNA, the CDR3 is TGTGCCAGCAGCTTAGGACAGAACACTGAAGCTTTCTTT. The full variable domain, in which reference TRBV7-9 and TRBJ1-1 provide the parts outside the CDR3, is DTGVSQNPRHKITKRGQNVTFRCDPISEHNRLYWYRQTLGQGPEFLTYFQNEAQLEKSRLLSDRFSAERPKGSFSTLEIQRTEQGDSAMYLCASSLGQNTEAFFGQGTRLTVV.

The CDR3 DNA sequence: TGTGCCAGCAGCTCCACAGGGACGATAAGGTACGAGCAGTACTTC. Residues: CASSSTGTIRYEQYF. The chain links TRBV7-9 to TRBJ2-7, with D possibly TRBD1 on 6 matching bases. Germline V gene sequence: CDR1 SEHNR, CDR2 FQNEAQ (reference sequence). This CDR3 has 15 residues. V lost 4 bases and J lost 4, with 17 bases in between.

This rearrangement joins TRBV3-1 (or the pseudogene TRBV3-2) to TRBJ1-1, with TRBD1 matching over 9 bases. The germline CDR1 and CDR2 sequences are LGHDT and YNNKEL (reference sequence). This CDR3 is built from 13 residues. The ends lost 6 bases at V and 8 bases at J; junction bases unmatched: 7. CDR3 sequence (DNA): TGTGCCAGCAGGAAAGCCGGGACAGGGGAAGCTTTCTTT. Its protein is CASRKAGTGEAFF.

This chain links TRBV6-2 or TRBV6-3 with TRBJ2-7; 7 bases fit TRBD1. This CDR3 has 15 residues. CDR1 and CDR2 (germline): MNHEY, SVGEGT. V was pared by 2 bases and J by 6 bases, with 10 bases of the junction left unmatched. DNA for the CDR3: TGTGCCAGCAGTTACGCGACCGACAGGGTTTGCGAGCAGTACTTC. It encodes CASSYATDRVCEQYF.

The CDR3 DNA reads TGTGCCAGCTCATCGGAAGTGGGGGACACCATATATTTT. Protein sequence: CASSSEVGDTIYF. The chain combines TRBV18 with TRBJ1-3; weak D call: TRBD1 (5 bases). The CDR3 sequence is 13 residues long. CDR1 KGHSH and CDR2 LQKENI come from the germline V gene. V lost 5 bases and J lost 8, with 13 bases in between.

The V and J genes are TRBV29-1 and TRBJ2-7; 7 bases map to TRBD1. Germline V CDR1 and CDR2: SQVTM, ANQGSEA. There are 13 residues in the CDR3. V lost 4 bases and J lost 5; bases outside the gene matches: 8. The CDR3 bases are TGCAGCGTTGCTTCGACAGGGTTGGACGAGCAGTACTTC. Translated, it gives CSVASTGLDEQYF.

This chain connects TRBV11-3 to TRBJ1-6, with D possibly matching TRBD1 (6 bases). V lost 1 base and J lost 9, with 7 bases in between. From germline, CDR1 is SGHNT and CDR2 YENEEA. This CDR3 has 13 amino acids. The CDR3 nucleotides are TGTGCCAGCAGCTTAGCGGACAGTTCACCCCTCCACTTT. It codes for CASSLADSSPLHF.

The chain combines TRBV5-8 with TRBJ2-5; possibly TRBD1 or TRBD2 for D (6 bases each). Per germline, CDR1 SGHTS and CDR2 YDEGEE. The CDR3 has 14 amino acids. V was cut by 4 bases and J by 4 bases, with 14 bases left in between. The CDR3 DNA is TGTGCCAGCAGCCGAGGGGGGTCACCAGAGACCCAGTACTTC. The encoded protein is CASSRGGSPETQYF.

V is TRBV7-9 and J is TRBJ2-3, with 7 positions matching TRBD2. CDR1 and CDR2 from the germline V gene are SEHNR and FQNEAQ (reference sequence). V lost 2 bases and J lost 5; bases outside the gene matches: 10. The CDR3 is 16 amino acids. CDR3 in amino acids: CASSLMGSGLVDTQYF. In DNA form, the CDR3 reads TGTGCCAGCAGCTTAATGGGTTCAGGACTAGTAGATACGCAGTATTTT.

J is TRBJ2-2 and V is TRBV7-9; 9 positions agree with TRBD1. There are 15 residues in the CDR3. With 5 bases clipped from V and 5 bases from J, the junction kept 6 bases outside the gene matches. Germline assignment: CDR1 SEHNR and CDR2 FQNEAQ (reference sequence). CDR3 nucleotide sequence: TGTGCCAGCAGCCCTACAGGGGGCAAGACCGGGGAGCTGTTTTTT. Translation gives CASSPTGGKTGELFF.

V and J are TRBV11-2 and TRBJ1-1; the D is unclear. Germline-derived CDR1 and CDR2 are SGHAT and FQNNGV. This CDR3 has 13 amino acids. Trimming stripped 5 bases from V and 3 bases from J, with 10 bases between. This chain's CDR3 is CASSEGSYTEAFF. For the CDR3, the DNA is TGTGCCAGCAGCGAAGGGAGTTACACTGAAGCTTTCTTT.